This TCR beta chain was captured by sequencing in a study of control samples from healthy donors and cancer patients. This clone was observed a few times. Germline loops: CDR1 MNHEY, CDR2 SVGEGT. The CDR3 length is 12 residues. Trimming pared 4 bases from V and 4 bases from J, leaving 7 bases between. Some clones are missing from TCRdb's copy, which holds only in-frame ones; the method was immunoSEQ multiplex PCR. The data show 100,000 to 150,000 clones, 80% to 95% seen once. The source of this sequence is a man older than 75 with head and neck cancer. V is TRBV6-2 or TRBV6-3 and J is TRBJ1-2; D is undetermined. The specimen sequenced was PBMCs. The CDR3 nucleotides read TGTGCCAGCAGTTCGGCGGGCTATGGCTACACCTTC. Its translation: CASSSAGYGYTF.